The next 32 T cell receptor beta chains were all read from a single sample in a study of radiation and T cells in renal cell carcinoma. Time point: baseline pretreatment blood. Indicated treatment: 15 Gy SBRT to primary tumor, nephrectomy 4 weeks later. The data were produced by immunoSEQ multiplex PCR, yet TCRdb's version contains in-frame clones alone and is incomplete. Of about 49,000 clones in the sample, approximately 80% were seen once. The input for sequencing was blood, taken from a patient whose treatment included radiotherapy and nephrectomy. The receptors shown here come from a woman in her 70s with renal cell carcinoma.

The CDR3, as DNA: TGCGCCAGCAGCCTCGGGACAGGGATGAGAACTGAAGCTTTCTTT. Encoded protein: CASSLGTGMRTEAFF. V is TRBV5-1 and J is TRBJ1-1; 9 nucleotides align to TRBD1. Unmatched junction bases numbered 9, after V lost 4 bases and J lost 5 bases. CDR1 and CDR2 from the germline V gene are SGHRS and YFSETQ. CDR3 length equals 15 residues.

The chain joins TRBV20-1 to TRBJ2-5, with a possible D match to TRBD1 (5 bases). Germline V gives CDR1 DFQATT, CDR2 SNEGSKA (reference sequence). The V end was cut by 5 bases, the J end by 8 bases, with 12 bases between. The CDR3 extends over 11 amino acids. The DNA for the CDR3 is TGCAGTGCTTTGACAGAGCCTACCCAGTACTTC. Its protein is CSALTEPTQYF.

The rearrangement uses TRBV7-8 and TRBJ2-1, with D tentatively TRBD1 or TRBD2 (7 bases each). The CDR3 extends over 20 amino acids. The V end lost 0 bases, the J end lost 0 bases, and 21 bases lay between the germline ends. CDR1 is SGHVS, CDR2 FQNEAQ, per germline. The CDR3 DNA reads as TGTGCCAGCAGCTTAGCGGGGGGGCCGGGACAGTTAAACTCCTACAATGAGCAGTTCTTC. Translating gives CASSLAGGPGQLNSYNEQFF.

CDR3 sequence reads: CASSRQREVDEQYF. CDR3 sequence (DNA): TGTGCCAGCAGCCGCCAGCGGGAGGTCGACGAGCAGTACTTC. The chain combines TRBV7-2 with TRBJ2-7; 9 bases are a match to TRBD2. CDR1 is SGHTA and CDR2 is FQGNSA in the germline V gene. Trimming cost V 5 bases and J 5 bases; bases outside gene matches: 7. This CDR3 contains 14 residues.

The chain uses TRBV6-5 and TRBJ1-3, with 8 bases that match TRBD1. The CDR3 consists of 14 residues. V lost 6 bases, J lost 2 bases, and 3 bases stayed unmatched. CDR1 and CDR2 (germline): MNHEY, SVGAGI. CDR3 loop: CASRSTGAGNTIYF. The CDR3 DNA reads as TGTGCCAGCAGGTCGACAGGGGCTGGAAACACCATATATTTT.

A few counts support this clone. This sequence joins TRBV27 and TRBJ2-5, with 9 bases matching TRBD1. Germline CDR1 is MNHEY and CDR2 is SMNVEV (reference sequence). This CDR3 region has 15 residues. The V gene end was trimmed by 5 bases and the J gene end by 4 bases; junction bases not matched to a gene: 8. Written as DNA, the CDR3 is TGTGCCAGCAGTCGGGGACAGGGATTAAGAGAGACCCAGTACTTC. Protein product: CASSRGQGLRETQYF.

The chain is built from TRBV27 and TRBJ2-7, with D maybe TRBD2 (5 bases). The V end lost 3 bases, the J end lost 6 bases, and 12 bases lay between the germline ends. This CDR3 region has 13 residues. Germline V gene sequence: CDR1 MNHEY, CDR2 SMNVEV (reference sequence). CDR3 region: CASSFTDLREQYF. The CDR3 nucleotides are TGTGCCAGCAGTTTCACGGACTTACGCGAGCAGTACTTC.

The rearrangement uses TRBV20-1 and TRBJ2-5, with no clear D. The CDR3 is 11 amino acids. The germline gives CDR1 DFQATT, CDR2 SNEGSKA (reference sequence). V gave up 3 bases and J gave up 4 bases, with 6 bases separating them. This chain's CDR3 is CSARAGETQYF. The CDR3 DNA reads TGCAGTGCTAGGGCTGGAGAGACCCAGTACTTC.

V is TRBV5-1 and J is TRBJ1-2, with TRBD1 matching 7 bases. With V trimmed by 4 bases and J by 7 bases, 4 bases remained unmatched. CDR1 SGHRS and CDR2 YFSETQ come from the germline V gene. The CDR3 sequence is 12 residues long. The CDR3 protein is CASSADRAGYTF. The CDR3 coding sequence is TGCGCCAGCAGCGCAGACAGGGCTGGCTACACCTTC.

The chain recombines TRBV18 with TRBJ2-7; 9 bases fit TRBD2. V dropped 6 bases and J dropped 3; count of bases not matched to a gene: 33. Looked up from germline, CDR1 is KGHSH and CDR2 is LQKENI. The CDR3 extends over 23 amino acids. The DNA for the CDR3 is TGTGCCAGCTCCCCGCTGTTGGTAGTAGCGGGAGTGTCCGGCCGGCGACTCAGCTACGAGCAGTACTTC. It encodes CASSPLLVVAGVSGRRLSYEQYF. The full variable domain, rest sourced from reference TRBV18 and TRBJ2-7, is NAGVMQNPRHLVRRRGQEARLRCSPMKGHSHVYWYRQLPEEGLKFMVYLQKENIIDESGMPKERFSAEFPKEGPSILRIQQVVRGDSAAYFCASSPLLVVAGVSGRRLSYEQYFGPGTRLTVT.

The rearrangement uses TRBV28 and TRBJ1-3, with D perhaps matching TRBD1 (6 bases). CDR3 size: 15 residues. Germline V CDR1 and CDR2: MDHEN, SYDVKM. Trimming cost V 2 bases and J 2 bases, with 10 bases left between them. The CDR3 sequence: CASSLGGRPGNTIYF. The CDR3 DNA sequence: TGTGCCAGCAGTTTAGGGGGCAGACCTGGAAACACCATATATTTT.

The CDR3 nucleotides are TGCGCCAGCTCTATTAGCGGGGGGGCGGCAGATACGCAGTATTTT. Translation: CASSISGGAADTQYF. This chain joins TRBV5-1 and TRBJ2-3; 11 positions match TRBD2. Germline trimming cut 7 bases from V and 4 bases from J; bases unmatched to any gene: 8. The CDR3 spans 15 residues. Germline V gene data show CDR1 as SGHRS and CDR2 as YFSETQ.

This clone was seen only once. The gene calls are TRBV29-1 and TRBJ2-1; 7 bases fit TRBD2. Germline V CDR1 and CDR2: SQVTM, ANQGSEA. Unmatched junction bases numbered 5, after V lost 4 bases and J lost 5 bases. The CDR3 runs 13 residues. CDR3 nucleotide sequence: TGCAGCGTTGCTCTAGCGGAGGACAATGAGCAGTTCTTC. Protein: CSVALAEDNEQFF.

The rearrangement links TRBV6-5 to TRBJ1-6, with D maybe TRBD1 (6 bases). In germline, CDR1 is MNHEY, CDR2 SVGAGI. The ends were cut back, 5 bases at V and 9 bases at J, with 14 bases in the middle. The CDR3 is 14 amino acids. The CDR3 reads CASSGTSFFSPLHF. DNA of the CDR3: TGTGCCAGCAGTGGGACATCGTTTTTTTCACCCCTCCACTTT.

The genes are TRBV6-1 and TRBJ1-3; D may be TRBD1 (5 bases). The CDR3 loop spans 16 amino acids. The V gene lost 1 base and the J gene lost 1 base, with 11 bases spanning the gap. Germline CDR1 MNHNS, CDR2 SASEGT. CDR3 DNA: TGTGCCAGCAGTGAAGGAGGGGATCCTTCTGGAAACACCATATATTTT. It is translated as CASSEGGDPSGNTIYF.

The chain uses TRBV7-6 and TRBJ2-1; TRBD2 aligns across 8 bases. V shed 5 bases and J 6 bases; nucleotides not matched to a gene: 0. CDR1 and CDR2 (germline): SGHVS, FNYEAQ. This CDR3 has 12 amino acids. The chain's CDR3 is CASSGTSNEQFF. In DNA, the CDR3 is TGTGCCAGCAGCGGGACTAGCAATGAGCAGTTCTTC.

This clone turned up a few times. The chain uses TRBV9 and TRBJ2-3; 7 nucleotides agree with TRBD2. CDR3 length: 15 amino acids. J gave up 2 bases and V 0 bases, and 3 bases lay outside the gene matches. Germline V gene data show CDR1 as SGDLS and CDR2 as YYNGEE. CDR3 sequence: CASSVVGGDTDTQYF. The CDR3, as DNA: TGTGCCAGCAGCGTAGTGGGAGGGGACACAGATACGCAGTATTTT.

This chain links TRBV6-5 with TRBJ1-1; D gene uncertain. Trimming removed 1 base from V and 1 base from J, with 4 bases in between. The CDR3 is made up of 13 amino acids. Germline CDR1 MNHEY, CDR2 SVGAGI. The CDR3 reads CASSYWGNTEAFF. The CDR3 DNA reads as TGTGCCAGCAGTTACTGGGGGAACACTGAAGCTTTCTTT.

The gene calls are TRBV11-2 and TRBJ2-7; no reliable D call. The V gene's germline CDR1 is SGHAT and CDR2 FQNNGV. The CDR3 consists of 13 residues. The V gene lost 3 bases and the J gene lost 1 base, with 7 bases spanning the gap. The CDR3 DNA reads as TGTGCCAGCAGCTTGCAGGAATCCTACGAGCAGTACTTC. It translates to CASSLQESYEQYF. The whole variable domain, filled in from reference TRBV11-2 and TRBJ2-7, reads EAGVAQSPRYKIIEKRQSVAFWCNPISGHATLYWYQQILGQGPKLLIQFQNNGVVDDSQLPKDRFSAERLKGVDSTLKIQPAKLEDSAVYLCASSLQESYEQYFGPGTRLTVT.

The chain joins TRBV7-2 to TRBJ2-4; D possibly corresponds to TRBD2 (6 bases). Trimming removed 0 bases from V and 7 bases from J, with 16 bases in between. Looked up from germline, CDR1 is SGHTA and CDR2 is FQGNSA. This CDR3 comprises 16 residues. The CDR3 nucleotides read TGTGCCAGCAGCTTAGCGCGGGAACCGGGATTGAACATTCAGTACTTC. Protein product: CASSLAREPGLNIQYF.

This chain links TRBV6-5 with TRBJ1-2; no definite D call. Looked up from germline, CDR1 is MNHEY and CDR2 is SVGAGI. This CDR3 comprises 13 residues. The germline V and J ends were trimmed by 5 bases and 2 bases, with 9 bases remaining between them. The CDR3 region is CASSRPDNYGYTF. The CDR3 nucleotides are TGTGCCAGCAGTCGCCCGGACAACTATGGCTACACCTTC.

This chain uses TRBV5-4 with TRBJ2-7; TRBD2 matches at 16 bases. From germline, CDR1 is SGHNT and CDR2 YYREEE (reference sequence). The CDR3 has 17 amino acids. Unmatched junction bases numbered 4, after V lost 1 base and J lost 3 bases. DNA of the CDR3: TGTGCCAGCAGCTTGAAGGGACTAGCGGGAGGGAACTACGAGCAGTACTTC. Amino acid sequence: CASSLKGLAGGNYEQYF. The full variable domain, with the rest looked up from reference TRBV5-4 and TRBJ2-7, is ETGVTQSPTHLIKTRGQQVTLRCSSQSGHNTVSWYQQALGQGPQFIFQYYREEENGRGNFPPRFSGLQFPNYSSELNVNALELDDSALYLCASSLKGLAGGNYEQYFGPGTRLTVT.

The table lists this clone with a few counts. V is TRBV6-5 and J is TRBJ1-1, with 8 bases fitting TRBD1. J lost 9 bases, V lost 0 bases, and 12 bases had no gene match. The CDR3 loop spans 16 amino acids. Germline CDR1 is MNHEY and CDR2 is SVGAGI. CDR3 in amino acids: CASSYSRQGLSRKAFF. The CDR3 coding sequence is TGTGCCAGCAGTTACTCAAGACAGGGGCTTAGTCGGAAAGCTTTCTTT.

The J gene is TRBJ2-1, the V gene TRBV18; 8 bases agree with TRBD2. This CDR3 region has 15 residues. Losses at the gene ends were 2 bases for V and 8 bases for J; bases not matched to a gene: 8. The germline V gene has CDR1 KGHSH and CDR2 LQKENI. The CDR3 loop is CASSPGREAYYEQFF. For the CDR3, the DNA is TGTGCCAGCTCACCAGGGCGGGAGGCATATTATGAGCAGTTCTTC.

V gene TRBV9 combines with J gene TRBJ2-1; TRBD2 matches at 11 bases. V shed 3 bases and J 8 bases; nucleotides not matched to a gene: 4. The germline CDR1 and CDR2 sequences are SGDLS and YYNGEE. This CDR3 is 14 amino acids long. The CDR3 sequence: CASSELAGADEQFF. CDR3 DNA: TGTGCCAGCAGCGAACTAGCGGGAGCCGATGAGCAGTTCTTC. The full variable domain, completed using reference TRBV9 and TRBJ2-1, is DSGVTQTPKHLITATGQRVTLRCSPRSGDLSVYWYQQSLDQGLQFLIQYYNGEERAKGNILERFSAQQFPDLHSELNLSSLELGDSALYFCASSELAGADEQFFGPGTRLTVL.

This clone was detected only a few times. The J gene is TRBJ1-1, the V gene TRBV7-3, with a possible D match to TRBD1 (5 bases). Between the trimmed V and J ends, which lost 5 bases and 4 bases, there was a span of 17 bases. The CDR3 extends over 15 amino acids. Germline assignment: CDR1 SGHTA and CDR2 FQGTGA. The CDR3 protein is CASSPGTVMITEAFF. CDR3 DNA sequence: TGTGCCAGCAGCCCGGGGACGGTTATGATCACTGAAGCTTTCTTT.

The V gene is TRBV27, the J gene TRBJ1-5; weak D call: TRBD1 (5 bases). Germline CDR1 and CDR2: MNHEY and SMNVEV (reference sequence). V was clipped by 3 bases and J by 4 bases, with 10 bases between them. The CDR3 consists of 14 residues. The CDR3 loop reads CASSFGGSNQPQHF. The CDR3 nucleotides are TGTGCCAGCAGTTTTGGGGGAAGTAATCAGCCCCAGCATTTT.

This chain links TRBV5-8 with TRBJ1-2; D is undetermined. From germline, CDR1 is SGHTS and CDR2 YDEGEE. The CDR3 covers 14 residues. With 2 bases removed from V and 4 bases from J, the gap between germline ends came to 12 bases. The CDR3 loop reads CASSFALLGYGYTF. The DNA for the CDR3 is TGTGCCAGCAGCTTCGCCTTATTGGGCTATGGCTACACCTTC.

The chain couples TRBV7-9 to TRBJ2-2; no firm D call. Germline V lookup: CDR1 SEHNR, CDR2 FQNEAQ (reference sequence). CDR3 length equals 12 residues. The germline V and J ends were trimmed by 7 bases and 3 bases, with 6 bases remaining between them. The DNA of the CDR3 is TGTGCCAGCAACCGGTACACCGGGGAGCTGTTTTTT. This sequence encodes CASNRYTGELFF. Combining the CDR3 with reference TRBV7-9 and TRBJ2-2 gives the whole variable domain DTGVSQNPRHKITKRGQNVTFRCDPISEHNRLYWYRQTLGQGPEFLTYFQNEAQLEKSRLLSDRFSAERPKGSFSTLEIQRTEQGDSAMYLCASNRYTGELFFGEGSRLTVL.

The chain combines TRBV30 with TRBJ1-1, with TRBD1 as a possible D gene (5 bases). CDR3 length equals 14 residues. Trimming pared 1 base from V and 1 base from J, leaving 10 bases between. Germline CDR1 GTSNPN, CDR2 SVGIG (reference sequence). CDR3 residues: CAWSARGGNTEAFF. The CDR3 DNA is TGTGCCTGGAGTGCCCGCGGGGGGAACACTGAAGCTTTCTTT.

The chain joins TRBV7-2 to TRBJ1-6; a possible D gene is TRBD1 (6 bases). The CDR3 extends over 15 amino acids. The germline CDR1 and CDR2 sequences are SGHTA and FQGNSA. The V and J ends lost 5 bases and 7 bases respectively, with 15 bases between them. This chain's CDR3 is CASSENTGLNSPLHF. The DNA for the CDR3 is TGTGCCAGCAGCGAAAATACAGGGTTGAATTCACCCCTCCACTTT.

The genes are TRBV7-9 and TRBJ2-1, with 7 bases identical to TRBD2. In germline, CDR1 is SEHNR, CDR2 FQNEAQ (reference sequence). The CDR3 is 14 amino acids. V dropped 2 bases and J dropped 9; count of bases not matched to a gene: 7. The CDR3 DNA sequence: TGTGCCAGCAGCTTAATGGCGGGAGAGGTTGAGCAGTTCTTC. Translating it yields CASSLMAGEVEQFF.